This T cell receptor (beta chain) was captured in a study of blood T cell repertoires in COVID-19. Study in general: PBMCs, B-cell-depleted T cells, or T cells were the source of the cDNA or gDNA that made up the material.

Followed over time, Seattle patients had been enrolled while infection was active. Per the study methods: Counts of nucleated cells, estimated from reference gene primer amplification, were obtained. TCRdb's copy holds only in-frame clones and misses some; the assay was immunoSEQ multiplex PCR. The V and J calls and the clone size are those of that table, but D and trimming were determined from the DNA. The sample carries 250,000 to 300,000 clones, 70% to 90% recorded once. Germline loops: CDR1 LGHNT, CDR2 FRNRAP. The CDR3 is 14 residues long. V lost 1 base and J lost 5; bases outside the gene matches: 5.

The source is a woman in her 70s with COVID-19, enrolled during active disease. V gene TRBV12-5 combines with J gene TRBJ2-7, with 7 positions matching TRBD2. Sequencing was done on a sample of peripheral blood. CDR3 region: CASGLGSGVHEQYF. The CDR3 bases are TGTGCTAGTGGTTTGGGCAGCGGGGTGCACGAGCAGTACTTC.